The 14 T cell receptor beta chains in this list originate from one sample, sequenced in a study of T cells in Graves' hyperthyroidism and ophthalmopathy (dated by TCRdb to the late 2010s). The library was obtained by multiplex PCR. Sequencing instrument: Illumina HiSeq 2000. The TCR beta CDR3 regions were amplified from the RNA transcripts. The first round of RT-PCR for the TCR CDR3 was performed with the HTBI primer set and the Qiagen OneStep RT-PCR kit. TCRdb's own reprocessing of the public reads used fastp at Q25 and MiXCR and kept productive beta chains. Duplicate CDR3 protein sequences are folded into a single record with the most common DNA and genes. Here the sample has roughly 260,000 distinct CDR3 sequences; more than 12% occur a single time. The ten largest account for about an eighth of the sample. Sequencing was carried out using blood. The receptors derive from a woman in her thirties or forties with Graves' hyperthyroidism that later progressed to Graves' ophthalmopathy.

This clonotype appeared a few times. This chain joins TRBV18 and TRBJ2-6; D not resolved. The CDR3 length is 13 residues. V was shortened by 3 bases and J by 4 bases, with 4 bases between the two germline ends. CDR1 is KGHSH, CDR2 LQKENI, per germline. DNA for the CDR3: TGTGCCAGCTCACCCATAGGGGCCAACGTCCTGACTTTC. This encodes CASSPIGANVLTF.

This rearrangement joins TRBV20-1 to TRBJ1-4; D is undetermined. CDR3 size: 14 residues. Germline CDR1 is DFQATT and CDR2 is SNEGSKA (reference sequence). With 3 bases removed from V and 0 bases from J, the gap between germline ends came to 8 bases. In nucleotides, the CDR3 is TGCAGTGCTAGTCCGGCAGCAACTAATGAAAAACTGTTTTTT. Protein sequence: CSASPAATNEKLFF.

The sample holds many counts of this clonotype. The chain has TRBV6-1 and TRBJ2-6; D perhaps matches TRBD1 (6 bases). Germline V gene data show CDR1 as MNHNS and CDR2 as SASEGT. The CDR3 consists of 16 residues. V was cut by 6 bases and J by 3 bases, with 15 bases left in between. CDR3 in amino acids: CASRPLRGNGANVLTF. The CDR3 DNA reads TGTGCCAGCAGACCCCTCAGGGGCAATGGGGCCAACGTCCTGACTTTC.

V usage is TRBV30 and J usage is TRBJ2-6; perhaps TRBD2 as D (6 bases). The length of the CDR3 is 19 residues. The germline CDR1 and CDR2 sequences are GTSNPN and SVGIG (reference sequence). V was clipped by 7 bases and J by 0 bases, with 25 bases between them. Here the CDR3 DNA reads TGTGCCTTCACATATCTGGGGAGGCAGGGAAGCTCTGGGGCCAACGTCCTGACTTTC. It specifies CAFTYLGRQGSSGANVLTF.

This clonotype was seen repeatedly, ten times or more. The chain uses TRBV10-3 and TRBJ2-3; 12 nucleotides match TRBD2. This CDR3 is 17 amino acids long. Germline V gene data show CDR1 as ENHRY and CDR2 as SYGVKD. Germline trimming cut 4 bases from V and 4 bases from J; bases unmatched to any gene: 9. DNA for the CDR3: TGTGCCATCAGTGGGATCGGTCTAGCGGGAGGGTCAGATACGCAGTATTTT. This gives the protein CAISGIGLAGGSDTQYF.

This clonotype was found many times. The rearrangement joins TRBV13 to TRBJ2-4; the match to TRBD1 covers 7 bases. Germline V gene lookup returns CDR1 PRHDT and CDR2 FYEKMQ (reference sequence). The ends lost 5 bases at V and 2 bases at J; junction bases unmatched: 9. This CDR3 is 16 amino acids long. In DNA form, the CDR3 reads TGTGCCAGCAGCCCCCACCGGGACAGCTCCAAAAACATTCAGTACTTC. It codes for CASSPHRDSSKNIQYF.

Points on this clonotype: This may stem from a read error, because a much larger clone lies one nucleotide away. This chain joins TRBV20-1 and TRBJ2-3; D is undetermined. CDR3 length: 13 amino acids. The V end lost 3 bases, the J end lost 4 bases, and 11 bases lay between the germline ends. Germline V gene lookup returns CDR1 DFQATT and CDR2 SNEGSKA (reference sequence). CDR3 residues: CSARVLNADTQYF. CDR3 nucleotides: TGCAGTGCTAGGGTCCTTAACGCAGATACGCAGTATTTT.

This clonotype was found many times. The chain links TRBV28 to TRBJ2-1, with TRBD2 matching over 10 bases. The V and J ends lost 2 bases and 7 bases, in that order; junction bases with no gene match: 5. The CDR3 has 15 amino acids. Germline V gene data show CDR1 as MDHEN and CDR2 as SYDVKM. This CDR3 is CASSLHASGSNEQFF. Written as DNA, the CDR3 is TGTGCCAGCAGTTTACATGCTAGCGGGAGTAATGAGCAGTTCTTC.

There are many counts of this clonotype. The genes are TRBV28 and TRBJ2-7; D is possibly TRBD2 (5 bases). The CDR3 extends over 14 amino acids. Trimming pared 7 bases from V and 5 bases from J, leaving 18 bases between. CDR1 is MDHEN and CDR2 is SYDVKM in the germline V gene. The CDR3 coding sequence is TGTGCCAGCAACCCTCAACCTCTGGAGGACGAGCAGTACTTC. Translated, it gives CASNPQPLEDEQYF.

This clonotype showed up many times. The chain uses TRBV12-3 or TRBV12-4 and TRBJ2-2; D remains ambiguous. CDR3 size: 15 residues. Trimming shortened V by 6 bases and J by 1 base, and 12 bases separated the two germline ends. CDR3 nucleotide sequence: TGTGCCAGCAGCCCTACCTCCAAGAACACCGGGGAGCTGTTTTTT. This codes for CASSPTSKNTGELFF.

This clonotype was found many times. The chain combines TRBV4-1 with TRBJ2-3; 12 bases match TRBD2. V trimming: 0 bases; J trimming: 2 bases; junction bases outside the gene matches: 6. Germline assignment: CDR1 MGHRA and CDR2 YSYEKL. This CDR3 has 18 residues. The CDR3 DNA follows: TGCGCCAGCAGCCAAGATCCACTAGCGGGGGGATTCACAGATACGCAGTATTTT. Encoded protein: CASSQDPLAGGFTDTQYF.

V usage is TRBV19 and J usage is TRBJ2-7; D may correspond to TRBD1 or TRBD2 (7 bases each). The CDR3 totals 15 residues. The ends were cut back, 5 bases at V and 2 bases at J, with 16 bases in the middle. The germline CDR1 and CDR2 sequences are LNHDA and SQIVND (reference sequence). CDR3 residues: CASSWSGTEAYEQYF. The CDR3 DNA follows: TGTGCCAGTAGTTGGAGCGGGACAGAGGCCTACGAGCAGTACTTC.

This sequence joins TRBV28 and TRBJ1-5, with unresolved D. The CDR3 is made up of 15 amino acids. Germline CDR1 and CDR2: MDHEN and SYDVKM. Trimming removed 7 bases from V and 4 bases from J, with 17 bases in between. The CDR3 DNA reads TGTGCCAGCACGATAACGACGGGTTCTAATCAGCCCCAGCATTTT. This sequence encodes CASTITTGSNQPQHF.

Ten or more counts support this clonotype. The chain recombines TRBV30 with TRBJ1-5; 7 bases are shared with TRBD1. The V segment lost 2 bases and the J segment 5 bases; nucleotides outside the gene matches: 3. Germline CDR1 is GTSNPN and CDR2 is SVGIG (reference sequence). There are 13 residues in the CDR3. The CDR3 bases are TGTGCCTGGAGTCGGGACAGTGATCAGCCCCAGCATTTT. Translating gives CAWSRDSDQPQHF.